Reported below is one T cell receptor (beta chain). What it binds is unknown. The record originates from a study of cytomegalovirus exposure and HLA in healthy donors. Broader study findings: Both high specificity and high sensitivity reportedly marked the classifier's diagnosis of cytomegalovirus status.

The CDR3 has 15 amino acids. Germline lookup yields CDR1 LGHNA and CDR2 YSLEER. J lost 3 bases, V lost 5 bases, and 10 bases had no gene match. PCR employed 60 Vbeta and 13 Jbeta primers. Profiling relied on immunoSEQ multiplex PCR, and the TCRdb table lists in-frame clones only, not all of them. This repertoire shows about 180,000 clones, roughly four fifths found once; its top ten account for roughly 4.9%. This sequence joins TRBV4-3 and TRBJ2-7; 7 nucleotides match TRBD1. Sequenced: PBMCs. The origin of this receptor is a woman under 30 in good health and CMV-seropositive. The CDR3 region is CASSAGTEPDYEQYF. CDR3 sequence (DNA): TGCGCCAGCAGCGCAGGGACAGAGCCGGACTACGAGCAGTACTTC.